These 4 T cell receptor beta chains share one sample of origin, sequenced in a study of CD4 T cells in relation to SARS-CoV-2 and coronaviruses. Unexposed donor CD4+ T cells date from about 2011-2018, before the COVID-19 pandemic. Isolation of CD4+ T cells took place after roughly nine days in culture. For these TCRs, the target antigens are not known. The method was immunoSEQ multiplex PCR; TCRdb's version includes in-frame clones alone and lacks a portion of them. The table shows around 20,000 clones, with around 80% occurring only once. Source material: CD4+ T cells from PBMCs, cultured in vitro. The receptors come from a human donor in good health.

The V and J genes are TRBV5-1 and TRBJ2-5; maybe TRBD2 (7 bases). CDR1 and CDR2 (germline): SGHRS, YFSETQ. The V gene lost 5 bases and the J gene lost 5 bases, with 16 bases spanning the gap. The CDR3 is made up of 14 amino acids. The CDR3 DNA sequence: TGCGCCAGCAGAAGGGGGGGGGAGTCGGAGACCCAGTACTTC. Translation: CASRRGGESETQYF.

This chain links TRBV6-5 with TRBJ2-7; D is unresolved. V lost 6 bases to trimming and J lost 3 bases, with 9 bases between them. Germline V gene sequence: CDR1 MNHEY, CDR2 SVGAGI. The CDR3 is 12 residues long. CDR3 nucleotide sequence: TGTGCCAGCAGCCAAAGACTCTACGAGCAGTACTTC. This codes for CASSQRLYEQYF.

V is TRBV7-9 and J is TRBJ2-6; D not certain. This CDR3 has 16 amino acids. Trimming pared 5 bases from V and 4 bases from J, leaving 15 bases between. Germline lookup yields CDR1 SEHNR and CDR2 FQNEAQ (reference sequence). The CDR3 sequence is CASSVESTGGANVLTF. The CDR3 DNA reads TGTGCCAGCAGCGTCGAAAGTACTGGGGGGGCCAACGTCCTGACTTTC.

The CDR3 region has the DNA TGTGCCAGCAGTGATGGGGCACTAGCTCTGTACGAGCAGTACTTC. This codes for CASSDGALALYEQYF. This sequence joins TRBV2 and TRBJ2-7; TRBD2 is a possible D gene (6 bases). There are 15 residues in the CDR3. Germline V gene data show CDR1 as SNHLY and CDR2 as FYNNEI. V was cut by 3 bases and J by 4 bases, with 16 bases left in between.